This TCR beta chain was sequenced for a study of blood T cell repertoires in COVID-19. V lost 7 bases and J lost 5, with 13 bases in between. In germline, CDR1 is SGHTA, CDR2 FQGNSA. There are 13 residues in the CDR3. Per the study methods: Amplification of reference gene primers provided the estimated nucleated cell counts. Profiling relied on immunoSEQ multiplex PCR, and the TCRdb table lists in-frame clones only, not all of them. That table is the source of V, J and clone size, and D and trimming were worked out from the DNA. The data show about 54,000 clones, 80% to 85% seen once. This TCR was sampled from a woman aged 55-69 years with acute or convalescent COVID-19. The sequenced material came from peripheral blood. This chain uses TRBV7-2 with TRBJ2-3; D unresolved. For the CDR3, the DNA is TGTGCCAGCACCCCATTCGGTCAAGATACGCAGTATTTT. It codes for CASTPFGQDTQYF. The full variable domain, with the rest looked up from reference TRBV7-2 and TRBJ2-3, is GAGVSQSPSNKVTEKGKDVELRCDPISGHTALYWYRQSLGQGLEFLIYFQGNSAPDKSGLPSDRFSAERTGGSVSTLTIQRTQQEDSAVYLCASTPFGQDTQYFGPGTRLTVL.